This TCR beta chain was retrieved from a study of graft-versus-host responses after intestinal transplantation. The wider study: Multivisceral, liver-intestinal, or isolated intestinal grafts were transplanted into recipients. Anti-thymocyte globulin induction was given to all recipients, followed by tacrolimus and steroids for roughly three years. Overall study findings and caveats: Some GvH clones appeared in ileal mucosa or blood before recipient bone marrow.

CDR3 length: 15 amino acids. Germline values: CDR1 LNHDA, CDR2 SQIVND (reference sequence). V shed 6 bases and J shed 6 bases, with 20 bases lying between them. For this clone: Its antigen is still unknown.

The method was immunoSEQ multiplex PCR; TCRdb's version includes in-frame clones alone and lacks a portion of them. This sample carries 25,000 to 35,000 clones, 85% to 95% of them seen once, and the ten largest clones take 0.72%. The V and J genes are TRBV19 and TRBJ1-1; perhaps TRBD1 as D (5 bases). Material: PBMCs, obtained 66 days after intestinal transplant. The origin of this receptor is a human patient who received an intestinal transplant, so some T cells may come from the graft donor. The CDR3 sequence: CASRGSGGGTPEAFF. DNA for the CDR3: TGTGCCAGTAGGGGATCCGGGGGGGGAACCCCTGAAGCTTTCTTT.